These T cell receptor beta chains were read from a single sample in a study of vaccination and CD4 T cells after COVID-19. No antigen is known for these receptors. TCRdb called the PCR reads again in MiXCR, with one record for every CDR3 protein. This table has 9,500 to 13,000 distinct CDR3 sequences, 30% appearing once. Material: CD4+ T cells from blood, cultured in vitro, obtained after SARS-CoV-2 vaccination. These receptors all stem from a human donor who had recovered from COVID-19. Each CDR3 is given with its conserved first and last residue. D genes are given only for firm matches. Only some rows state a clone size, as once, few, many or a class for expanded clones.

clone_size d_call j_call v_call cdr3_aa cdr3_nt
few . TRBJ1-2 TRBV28 CASSPVGQGLFYGYTF TGTGCCAGCAGTCCGGTAGGGCAGGGACTCTTCTATGGCTACACCTTC
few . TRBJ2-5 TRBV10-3 CAISEAGYRVQETQYF TGTGCCATCAGTGAGGCGGGCTACAGGGTTCAAGAGACCCAGTACTTC
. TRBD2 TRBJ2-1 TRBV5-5 CASSSLGGSPNEQFF TGTGCCAGCAGCTCCCTAGGCGGGAGTCCCAATGAGCAGTTCTTC
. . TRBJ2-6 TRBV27 CASTPIGGSSSGANVLTF TGTGCCAGCACCCCGATTGGGGGATCTTCCTCTGGGGCCAACGTCCTGACTTTC
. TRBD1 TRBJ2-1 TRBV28 CASSSPGQGANEQFF TGTGCCAGCAGTTCACCGGGACAGGGGGCAAATGAGCAGTTCTTC
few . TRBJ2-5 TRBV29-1 CSVEKGTQYF TGCAGCGTTGAGAAGGGGACCCAGTACTTC
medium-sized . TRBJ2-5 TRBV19 CASSPLRGTPTQETQYF TGTGCCAGTAGCCCACTGAGAGGGACTCCCACACAAGAGACCCAGTACTTC
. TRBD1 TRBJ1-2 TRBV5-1 CASSPGTGAAYGYTF TGCGCCAGCAGTCCCGGGACAGGGGCGGCCTATGGCTACACCTTC
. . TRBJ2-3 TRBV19 CASRRRGASRLSTDTQYF TGTGCCAGTAGGAGACGGGGGGCCTCTCGGCTCTCTACAGATACGCAGTATTTT
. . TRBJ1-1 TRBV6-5 CASSYSANVNTEAFF TGTGCCAGCAGTTACTCCGCCAACGTAAACACTGAAGCTTTCTTT
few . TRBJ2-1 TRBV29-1 CSAPSTLIYNEQFF TGCAGCGCTCCTTCGACCCTCATCTACAATGAGCAGTTCTTC
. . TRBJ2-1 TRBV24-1 CATSGWEPPTHDQSSYNEQFF TGTGCCACCAGTGGTTGGGAACCACCTACCCACGATCAAAGCTCCTACAATGAGCAGTTCTTC
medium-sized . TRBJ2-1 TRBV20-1 CSARDGGYEQFF TGCAGTGCTAGAGATGGGGGTTATGAGCAGTTCTTC
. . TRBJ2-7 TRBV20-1 CSARDAASYEQYF TGCAGTGCTAGAGACGCCGCCTCCTACGAGCAGTACTTC
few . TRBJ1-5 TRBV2 CASVRGDNQPQHF TGTGCCAGTGTGCGCGGAGACAATCAGCCCCAGCATTTT
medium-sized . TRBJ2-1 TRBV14 CASSGLSSYNEQFF TGTGCCAGCAGCGGGCTGAGCTCCTACAATGAGCAGTTCTTC
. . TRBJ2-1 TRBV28 CASSPTIPSFIGQFF TGTGCCAGCAGTCCCACTATTCCTAGCTTTATTGGGCAGTTCTTC
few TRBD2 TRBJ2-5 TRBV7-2 CASMGGSGVRGTQYF TGTGCCAGCATGGGGGGGAGTGGGGTCCGGGGGACCCAGTACTTC
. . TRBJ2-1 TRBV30 CAWRTRAVEQFF TGTGCCTGGAGGACTAGAGCGGTTGAGCAGTTCTTC
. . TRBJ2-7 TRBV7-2 CASSLNGRGTEQYF TGTGCCAGCAGCTTAAACGGGAGAGGCACCGAGCAGTACTTC
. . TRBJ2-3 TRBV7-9 CASSSSSAADTQYF TGTGCCAGCAGCTCATCCAGCGCCGCAGATACGCAGTATTTT
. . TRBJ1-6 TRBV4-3 CASSQDLSSSYNSPLHF TGCGCCAGCAGCCAAGACCTCAGTTCCTCCTATAATTCACCCCTCCACTTT
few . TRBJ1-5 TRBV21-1 CASSMGSSNQPQHF TGTGCCAGCAGCATGGGGAGTAGCAATCAGCCCCAGCATTTT
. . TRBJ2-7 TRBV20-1 CSARDGSGYEQYF TGCAGTGCTAGAGATGGGAGCGGCTACGAGCAGTACTTC
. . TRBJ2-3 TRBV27 CASSFPLENTQYF TGTGCCAGCAGTTTCCCACTAGAAAATACGCAGTATTTT
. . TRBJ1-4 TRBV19 CASQGQPREKLFF TGTGCCTCCCAGGGTCAGCCTCGAGAAAAACTGTTTTTT
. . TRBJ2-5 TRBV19 CASSDRHRETQYF TGTGCCAGTAGCGACAGACATAGAGAGACCCAGTACTTC
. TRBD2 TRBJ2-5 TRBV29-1 CSAERGPRETQYF TGCAGCGCTGAGCGGGGACCCAGGGAGACCCAGTACTTC
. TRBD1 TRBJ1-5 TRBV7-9 CASSLGQGAWQPQHF TGTGCCAGCAGCTTAGGACAGGGGGCATGGCAGCCCCAGCATTTT
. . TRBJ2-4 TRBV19 CASSPGHSEAKNIQYF TGTGCCAGTAGTCCAGGACACTCCGAGGCCAAAAACATTCAGTACTTC
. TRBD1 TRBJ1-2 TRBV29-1 CSVGTGGTRGYTF TGCAGCGTGGGGACAGGGGGAACAAGGGGCTACACCTTC
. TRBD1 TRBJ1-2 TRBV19 CASRTGVEGYTF TGTGCCAGTAGGACAGGGGTCGAAGGCTACACCTTC
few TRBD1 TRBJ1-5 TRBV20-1 CSARRQGGGQPQHF TGCAGTGCTAGACGACAGGGAGGTGGTCAGCCCCAGCATTTT
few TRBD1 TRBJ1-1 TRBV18 CASSPQGAGVEAFF TGTGCCAGCTCACCGCAGGGGGCGGGTGTCGAAGCTTTCTTT
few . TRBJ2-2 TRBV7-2 CASSPQPTGELFF TGTGCCAGCAGCCCCCAGCCCACCGGGGAGCTGTTTTTT
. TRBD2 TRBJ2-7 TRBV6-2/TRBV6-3 CASSLSGREYEQYF TGTGCCAGCAGTCTAAGCGGGAGGGAGTACGAGCAGTACTTC
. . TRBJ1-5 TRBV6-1 CASSGGDRGYQPQHF TGTGCCAGCAGTGGGGGTGACCGGGGATATCAGCCCCAGCATTTT
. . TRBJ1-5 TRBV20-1 CSAREGDSGNQPQHF TGCAGTGCTAGAGAAGGCGACTCGGGGAATCAGCCCCAGCATTTT
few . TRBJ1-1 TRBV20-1 CSARKDTGNTEAFF TGCAGTGCTAGAAAGGACACAGGGAACACTGAAGCTTTCTTT
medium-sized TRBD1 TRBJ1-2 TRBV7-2 CASSPSGGPNYGYTF TGTGCCAGCAGCCCGTCAGGGGGGCCTAACTATGGCTACACCTTC
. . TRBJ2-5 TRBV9 CASSVRPQGLETQYF TGTGCCAGCAGCGTCAGACCTCAGGGACTGGAGACCCAGTACTTC